What follows are 25 T cell receptor beta chains derived from one specimen sequenced in a study of control samples from healthy donors and cancer patients. Only in-frame clones appear in the TCRdb table, and some are missing; sequencing was by immunoSEQ multiplex PCR. The sample contains about 170,000 clones, roughly 91% of which appear only once. The sample consisted of blood. The receptors derive from a woman in her twenties or thirties in good health.

The chain carries TRBV11-2 and TRBJ2-2; D unresolved. Germline lookup yields CDR1 SGHAT and CDR2 FQNNGV. There are 11 residues in the CDR3. V was clipped by 2 bases and J by 6 bases, with 1 base between them. The CDR3 reads CASSLPGELFF. The CDR3 nucleotides are TGTGCCAGCAGCTTACCCGGGGAGCTGTTTTTT.

The chain links TRBV11-2 to TRBJ1-2, with 8 bases that match TRBD1. The CDR3 totals 14 residues. The germline CDR1 and CDR2 sequences are SGHAT and FQNNGV. V shed 5 bases, J shed 5 bases, and the junction held 7 bases outside the gene matches. The CDR3 here is CASSQGQGWYGYTF. CDR3 sequence (DNA): TGTGCCAGCAGCCAAGGACAGGGATGGTATGGCTACACCTTC.

The chain has TRBV19 and TRBJ2-5; 10 bases fit TRBD1. In germline, CDR1 is LNHDA, CDR2 SQIVND (reference sequence). The CDR3 contains 14 residues. The J segment lost 5 bases and the V segment lost 10 bases, leaving 10 bases of the junction unmatched. The CDR3, as DNA: TGTGCCACGACCGACAGGGGGCGCGGGGAGACCCAGTACTTC. As protein: CATTDRGRGETQYF.

Remarks on this clone: Other DNA sequences within the sample encode an identical CDR3. V and J are TRBV20-1 and TRBJ1-6; D not resolved. The CDR3 is made up of 11 amino acids. The V and J ends lost 3 bases and 8 bases respectively, with 5 bases between them. Per germline, CDR1 DFQATT and CDR2 SNEGSKA (reference sequence). The CDR3 sequence is CSARGDSPLHF. The CDR3 DNA follows: TGCAGTGCTAGGGGCGATTCACCCCTCCACTTT.

The gene calls are TRBV5-1 and TRBJ2-3; D may be TRBD1 (6 bases). V lost 0 bases to trimming and J lost 1 base, with 9 bases between them. This CDR3 contains 15 residues. Germline CDR1 is SGHRS and CDR2 is YFSETQ. CDR3 region: CASSLDRARTDTQYF. CDR3 nucleotide sequence: TGCGCCAGCAGCTTGGACAGGGCCCGCACAGATACGCAGTATTTT.

V usage is TRBV20-1 and J usage is TRBJ1-2, with TRBD1 as a possible D gene (5 bases). Trimming stripped 3 bases from V and 2 bases from J, with 13 bases between. The CDR3 has 14 residues. From germline, CDR1 is DFQATT and CDR2 SNEGSKA (reference sequence). The DNA for the CDR3 is TGCAGTGCTAGTAGGTCTGACAGAAACTATGGCTACACCTTC. Encoded protein: CSASRSDRNYGYTF.

J is TRBJ1-2 and V is TRBV12-3 or TRBV12-4; D perhaps matches TRBD1 (5 bases). Trimming cost V 3 bases and J 7 bases, with 6 bases left between them. The CDR3 is 11 amino acids. The CDR3 nucleotides are TGTGCCAGCAGTTTGGGGCCTGGCTACACCTTC. Protein: CASSLGPGYTF.

CDR3 residues: CASSLAGFGNSPLHF. CDR3 bases: TGTGCCAGCAGCTTAGCGGGTTTTGGTAATTCACCCCTCCACTTT. This chain joins TRBV11-2 and TRBJ1-6; D gene unclear. The CDR3 has 15 amino acids. V was clipped by 1 base and J by 6 bases, with 10 bases between them. Per the germline V gene, CDR1 is SGHAT and CDR2 is FQNNGV. The complete variable domain, with remaining parts taken from reference TRBV11-2 and TRBJ1-6, reads EAGVAQSPRYKIIEKRQSVAFWCNPISGHATLYWYQQILGQGPKLLIQFQNNGVVDDSQLPKDRFSAERLKGVDSTLKIQPAKLEDSAVYLCASSLAGFGNSPLHFGNGTRLTVT.

The V gene is TRBV10-1, the J gene TRBJ2-5; 15 nucleotides agree with TRBD2. Trimming removed 3 bases from V and 2 bases from J; junction bases left unmatched: 1. Germline CDR1 reads WNHNN; CDR2 reads SYGVQD (reference sequence). This CDR3 region has 16 residues. The DNA for the CDR3 is TGCGCCAGCAGTGAAGGGACTAGCGGGGGGCAAGAGACCCAGTACTTC. It yields the protein CASSEGTSGGQETQYF.

The rearrangement joins TRBV2 to TRBJ1-5; D gene uncertain. The CDR3 runs to 14 residues. Trimming took 2 bases from V and 3 from J, leaving 8 bases between them. Germline-derived CDR1 and CDR2 are SNHLY and FYNNEI. CDR3 nucleotides: TGTGCCAGCAGTGAATGGGCGATCAATCAGCCCCAGCATTTT. Translating gives CASSEWAINQPQHF.

This chain uses TRBV7-2 with TRBJ1-4; 11 bases align to TRBD1. The CDR3 runs 16 residues. V lost 5 bases and J lost 6; bases outside the gene matches: 8. Germline CDR1 and CDR2: SGHTA and FQGNSA. CDR3 region: CASSPLLDRGHEKLFF. The CDR3, as DNA: TGTGCCAGCAGCCCCCTCCTGGACAGGGGGCATGAAAAACTGTTTTTT. Full variable domain (missing parts from reference TRBV7-2 and TRBJ1-4): GAGVSQSPSNKVTEKGKDVELRCDPISGHTALYWYRQSLGQGLEFLIYFQGNSAPDKSGLPSDRFSAERTGGSVSTLTIQRTQQEDSAVYLCASSPLLDRGHEKLFFGSGTQLSVL.

The chain links TRBV4-2 to TRBJ2-7, with 8 bases fitting TRBD2. V lost 0 bases to trimming and J lost 3 bases; unmatched junction nucleotides: 4. There are 15 residues in the CDR3. Germline V gives CDR1 LGHNA, CDR2 YNFKEQ. The CDR3: CASSQDGTRGYEQYF. In nucleotides, the CDR3 is TGTGCCAGCAGCCAAGACGGGACTAGAGGCTACGAGCAGTACTTC.

The chain combines TRBV28 with TRBJ1-2; 10 bases align to TRBD1. This CDR3 is built from 14 residues. CDR1 is MDHEN and CDR2 is SYDVKM in the germline V gene. V lost 5 bases and J lost 4; bases outside the gene matches: 4. This CDR3 is CASSGDRGGYGYTF. For the CDR3, the DNA is TGTGCCAGCAGTGGGGACAGGGGAGGCTATGGCTACACCTTC.

Turning to this clone: Within the sample, other DNA sequences also encode this same CDR3. This chain uses TRBV6-5 with TRBJ1-6, with 9 bases fitting TRBD1. The CDR3 has 14 residues. Per germline, CDR1 MNHEY and CDR2 SVGAGI. V lost 6 bases and J lost 7; bases outside the gene matches: 4. CDR3 sequence: CASSPDRGNSPLHF. CDR3 nucleotide sequence: TGTGCCAGCAGCCCGGACAGGGGCAATTCACCCCTCCACTTT.

This chain connects TRBV30 to TRBJ1-5, with TRBD1 matching 7 bases. Germline values: CDR1 GTSNPN, CDR2 SVGIG (reference sequence). The CDR3 spans 13 residues. The V segment lost 0 bases and the J segment 5 bases; nucleotides outside the gene matches: 1. The CDR3 sequence is CAWSVGQHQPQHF. The CDR3 DNA sequence: TGTGCCTGGAGTGTGGGACAGCATCAGCCCCAGCATTTT.

The chain is built from TRBV29-1 and TRBJ1-1, with D possibly being TRBD1 (6 bases). Germline values: CDR1 SQVTM, CDR2 ANQGSEA. CDR3 size: 11 residues. V was trimmed by 4 bases and J by 8 bases, leaving 11 bases between them. The CDR3 loop reads CSVGQGREAFF. The DNA for the CDR3 is TGCAGCGTTGGCCAGGGGAGGGAAGCTTTCTTT.

The chain is built from TRBV27 and TRBJ1-2; 8 positions match TRBD1. This CDR3 has 15 residues. Germline CDR1 and CDR2: MNHEY and SMNVEV (reference sequence). V shed 5 bases, J shed 4 bases, and the junction held 9 bases outside the gene matches. The CDR3 DNA follows: TGTGCCAGCAGTAGACAGGGGACTGGGGGCTATGGCTACACCTTC. This translates into CASSRQGTGGYGYTF.

V gene TRBV11-3 combines with J gene TRBJ1-3; D may be TRBD1 (5 bases). Germline CDR1 is SGHNT and CDR2 is YENEEA. The CDR3 contains 15 residues. Between the trimmed V and J ends, which lost 0 bases and 5 bases, there was a span of 11 bases. CDR3 protein: CASSLEAGLRNTIYF. The CDR3 DNA reads TGTGCCAGCAGCTTAGAGGCGGGACTGAGAAACACCATATATTTT.

The chain recombines TRBV6-5 with TRBJ1-5, with D hard to call. The V gene's germline CDR1 is MNHEY and CDR2 SVGAGI. The CDR3 runs to 11 residues. V lost 3 bases and J lost 7, with 4 bases in between. In nucleotides, the CDR3 is TGTGCCAGCAGTTATTCCCAGCCCCAGCATTTT. Protein sequence: CASSYSQPQHF.

This clone was detected once. The J gene is TRBJ2-5, the V gene TRBV7-8; D perhaps matches TRBD1 (6 bases). Germline V gene data show CDR1 as SGHVS and CDR2 as FQNEAQ. This CDR3 has 14 residues. V lost 5 bases to trimming and J lost 1 base, with 11 bases between them. The CDR3 region is CASSTRDTQETQYF. CDR3 nucleotides: TGTGCCAGCAGCACCCGGGACACCCAAGAGACCCAGTACTTC.

CDR3 loop: CASSVGPGGYEQYF. In DNA form, the CDR3 reads TGTGCCAGCAGCGTAGGGCCAGGGGGCTACGAGCAGTACTTC. The V call is TRBV9, the J call TRBJ2-7; 7 nucleotides agree with TRBD1. Germline V gives CDR1 SGDLS, CDR2 YYNGEE. Germline trimming cut 0 bases from V and 3 bases from J; bases unmatched to any gene: 3. The CDR3 spans 14 residues.

V usage is TRBV4-2 and J usage is TRBJ2-2; 11 bases match TRBD2. There are 16 residues in the CDR3. Germline CDR1 LGHNA, CDR2 YNFKEQ. The trim removed 1 base at V and 5 bases at J, leaving 3 bases unmatched. As DNA, the CDR3 is TGTGCCAGCAGCCAAGGTAGCGGGAGGGCTACCGGGGAGCTGTTTTTT. This codes for CASSQGSGRATGELFF.

The rearrangement uses TRBV18 and TRBJ1-6; tentatively, D is TRBD1 (5 bases). Germline assignment: CDR1 KGHSH and CDR2 LQKENI. The CDR3 is 14 amino acids. V lost 3 bases and J 6 bases, leaving 9 bases between the germline ends. Here the CDR3 reads CASSPGTFNSPLHF. CDR3 nucleotides: TGTGCCAGCTCACCCGGGACTTTTAATTCACCCCTCCACTTT.

The chain employs TRBV6-5 and TRBJ2-3; D ambiguous. Per the germline V gene, CDR1 is MNHEY and CDR2 is SVGAGI. V was clipped by 0 bases and J by 2 bases, with 9 bases between them. The CDR3 covers 15 residues. The CDR3 nucleotides are TGTGCCAGCAGTTACTCGATCTACCCCACAGATACGCAGTATTTT. It is translated as CASSYSIYPTDTQYF.

The J gene is TRBJ2-1, the V gene TRBV9; D is perhaps TRBD2 (5 bases). Deletions cut 4 bases from V and 4 bases from J, with 12 bases between. The germline V gene has CDR1 SGDLS and CDR2 YYNGEE. The length of the CDR3 is 14 residues. The CDR3 sequence: CASSPRLIYNEQFF. The CDR3 coding sequence is TGTGCCAGCAGCCCCCGACTAATTTACAATGAGCAGTTCTTC.